The present T cell receptor beta chain was sequenced within a study of T cells in pancreatic ductal adenocarcinoma. Remarks on this clone: The antigen is undetermined.

Germline V gives CDR1 SGHAT, CDR2 FQNNGV. Trimming took 1 base from V and 2 from J, leaving 5 bases between them. CDR3 length: 13 amino acids. Study-wide findings and caveats: Unique clonotypes were approximately 8-fold more numerous in blood than in tumor. Comparisons of tumor and blood clonality may show falsely lower tumor diversity.

This table comes from immunoSEQ multiplex PCR, and its TCRdb copy is limited to in-frame clones, with some not included. The sample carries 16,000 or so clones, around nine tenths recorded once. Surgery without prior neoadjuvant therapy was the treatment of the selected pancreatic ductal adenocarcinoma patients. This chain links TRBV11-2 with TRBJ1-1; D call uncertain. The sequencing sample was made of PBMCs. This TCR was sampled from a human donor with pancreatic ductal adenocarcinoma. Here the CDR3 DNA reads TGTGCCAGCAGCTTAGCGATTAACACTGAAGCTTTCTTT. The encoded protein is CASSLAINTEAFF.